The next 19 T cell receptor beta chains were all read from a single sample in a study of blood T cell repertoires in COVID-19. Using immunoSEQ multiplex PCR, the repertoire was profiled, and TCRdb retains in-frame clones only, with some absent. Among 250,000 to 400,000 clones listed, approximately 89% were seen once. Sequenced input: peripheral blood. These receptors came from a young woman with COVID-19, enrolled during active disease.

This clone was seen a handful of times. The chain uses TRBV29-1 and TRBJ1-1; D is unresolved. The CDR3 loop spans 12 amino acids. V was pared by 5 bases and J by 1 base, with 8 bases between. CDR1 SQVTM and CDR2 ANQGSEA come from the germline V gene. The CDR3 region is CSVIRGNTEAFF. The CDR3, as DNA: TGCAGCGTTATCCGGGGGAACACTGAAGCTTTCTTT.

The chain recombines TRBV7-9 with TRBJ2-5; the match to TRBD1 covers 9 bases. Looked up from germline, CDR1 is SEHNR and CDR2 is FQNEAQ (reference sequence). The junction had 9 bases not matched to a gene; V was cut back by 1 base and J by 3 bases. The CDR3 covers 17 residues. CDR3 DNA: TGTGCCAGCAGCTTAGGGGGACAGGGCGCGGCCAAAGAGACCCAGTACTTC. Translating gives CASSLGGQGAAKETQYF.

The V and J genes are TRBV7-2 and TRBJ2-1, with D tentatively TRBD2 (5 bases). CDR3 length: 15 residues. The germline CDR1 and CDR2 sequences are SGHTA and FQGNSA. V was trimmed by 7 bases and J by 8 bases, leaving 21 bases between them. The CDR3 bases are TGTGCCAGCAACCTACAGCCCCTGACCGGGGATGAGCAGTTCTTC. Protein sequence: CASNLQPLTGDEQFF.

This clone was seen a few times. The chain is built from TRBV5-6 and TRBJ2-5, with 8 bases fitting TRBD1. The J segment lost 2 bases and the V segment lost 3 bases, leaving 9 bases of the junction unmatched. From germline, CDR1 is SGHDT and CDR2 YYEEEE. The CDR3 length is 16 residues. The CDR3 loop is CASSYLQGGGQETQYF. The CDR3 DNA reads TGTGCCAGCAGCTACCTACAGGGGGGTGGACAAGAGACCCAGTACTTC.

The V gene is TRBV3-1 (or the pseudogene TRBV3-2), the J gene TRBJ2-5; 8 nucleotides match TRBD2. Germline V gene lookup returns CDR1 LGHDT and CDR2 YNNKEL (reference sequence). The CDR3 extends over 18 amino acids. J was trimmed by 3 bases and V by 0 bases; bases with no gene match: 12. The CDR3 DNA reads TGTGCCAGCAGCCAAGAGGGACCCTGGGGACTAGGGAAAGAGACCCAGTACTTC. Translated, it gives CASSQEGPWGLGKETQYF.

The V call is TRBV16, the J call TRBJ2-3, with 11 bases aligning to TRBD1. Looked up from germline, CDR1 is KGHSY and CDR2 is FQNENV. V trimming: 4 bases; J trimming: 4 bases; junction bases outside the gene matches: 1. This CDR3 comprises 14 residues. CDR3 protein: CASSRTGGADTQYF. DNA for the CDR3: TGTGCCAGCAGCCGGACAGGGGGCGCAGATACGCAGTATTTT.

This clone has a single count. This chain joins TRBV12-5 and TRBJ2-7, with 7 bases that match TRBD1. The CDR3 is 17 residues long. V shed 2 bases and J 4 bases; nucleotides not matched to a gene: 14. Germline CDR1 and CDR2: LGHNT and FRNRAP. The CDR3 DNA sequence: TGTGCTAGTGGTTTGCAACTGAGAGGGGGCAAGCTATACGAGCAGTACTTC. Its protein is CASGLQLRGGKLYEQYF. Full variable domain (outside the CDR3, taken from reference TRBV12-5 and TRBJ2-7): DARVTQTPRHKVTEMGQEVTMRCQPILGHNTVFWYRQTMMQGLELLAYFRNRAPLDDSGMPKDRFSAEMPDATLATLKIQPSEPRDSAVYFCASGLQLRGGKLYEQYFGPGTRLTVT.

The chain has TRBV4-1 and TRBJ1-5; a possible D gene is TRBD1 (5 bases). Trimming shortened V by 4 bases and J by 1 base, and 11 bases separated the two germline ends. This CDR3 has 15 residues. Germline V lookup: CDR1 MGHRA, CDR2 YSYEKL. CDR3 in amino acids: CASSPQTESNQPQHF. The CDR3, as DNA: TGCGCCAGCAGCCCCCAGACAGAGAGCAATCAGCCCCAGCATTTT.

The CDR3 reads CSVERDSQETQYF. The CDR3, as DNA: TGCAGCGTTGAACGCGACAGCCAAGAGACCCAGTACTTC. The chain links TRBV29-1 to TRBJ2-5; tentative D call: TRBD1 (5 bases). Trimming stripped 2 bases from V and 1 base from J, with 8 bases between. The CDR3 has 13 residues. Germline CDR1 reads SQVTM; CDR2 reads ANQGSEA.

The rearrangement uses TRBV7-3 and TRBJ2-3; perhaps TRBD1 as D (6 bases). The ends were cut back, 2 bases at V and 1 base at J, with 10 bases in the middle. The length of the CDR3 is 15 residues. Germline V CDR1 and CDR2: SGHTA, FQGTGA. CDR3 sequence (DNA): TGTGCCAGCAGCTTAGACAGGTCCGGCACAGATACGCAGTATTTT. Translated, it gives CASSLDRSGTDTQYF. Variable domain in full (rest from reference TRBV7-3 and TRBJ2-3): GAGVSQTPSNKVTEKGKYVELRCDPISGHTALYWYRQSLGQGPEFLIYFQGTGAADDSGLPNDRFFAVRPEGSVSTLKIQRTERGDSAVYLCASSLDRSGTDTQYFGPGTRLTVL.

The V gene is TRBV19, the J gene TRBJ2-5; the match to TRBD2 covers 12 bases. CDR1 is LNHDA, CDR2 SQIVND, per germline (reference sequence). CDR3 length: 17 residues. V lost 5 bases, J lost 3 bases, and 10 bases stayed unmatched. The CDR3 DNA reads as TGTGCCAGTAGTGACCTACTAGCGGGGGGTCCCAAAGAGACCCAGTACTTC. Translating gives CASSDLLAGGPKETQYF.

This clone appeared once. The chain employs TRBV7-6 and TRBJ2-7, with TRBD2 identical over 11 bases. Germline CDR1 SGHVS, CDR2 FNYEAQ. This CDR3 has 16 amino acids. V gave up 1 base and J gave up 0 bases; unmatched junction bases: 2. The CDR3 is CASSLVLAGGSYEQYF. CDR3 coding DNA: TGTGCCAGCAGCTTAGTGCTAGCGGGGGGCTCCTACGAGCAGTACTTC.

The DNA of the CDR3 is TGTGCCAGCAGCTTAACTATTTTGCCCACAGATACGCAGTATTTT. It is translated as CASSLTILPTDTQYF. The chain joins TRBV11-3 to TRBJ2-3, with D unclear. The V gene's germline CDR1 is SGHNT and CDR2 YENEEA. Trimming removed 2 bases at V and 2 bases at J, with 11 bases between. This CDR3 comprises 15 residues.

The chain has TRBV19 and TRBJ1-1; D remains unclear. The CDR3 consists of 13 residues. The germline V and J ends were trimmed by 1 base and 4 bases, with 7 bases remaining between them. Germline loops: CDR1 LNHDA, CDR2 SQIVND (reference sequence). Here the CDR3 reads CASSIGRVTEAFF. The CDR3 DNA sequence: TGTGCCAGTAGTATAGGCCGCGTCACTGAAGCTTTCTTT.

V is TRBV4-1 and J is TRBJ1-6; D perhaps matches TRBD1 (6 bases). The germline V gene has CDR1 MGHRA and CDR2 YSYEKL. V was cut by 0 bases and J by 8 bases, with 14 bases left in between. The CDR3 totals 16 residues. The chain's CDR3 is CASSQDWHRVDSPLHF. The CDR3 nucleotides read TGCGCCAGCAGCCAAGATTGGCACAGGGTGGATTCACCCCTCCACTTT.

This sequence joins TRBV12-3 or TRBV12-4 and TRBJ2-3; 9 bases are a match to TRBD2. This CDR3 has 13 residues. Trimming removed 8 bases from V and 5 bases from J; junction bases left unmatched: 5. The CDR3 is CASVAGAQDTQYF. CDR3 DNA sequence: TGTGCCAGCGTAGCGGGGGCTCAAGATACGCAGTATTTT.

The V call is TRBV6-6, the J call TRBJ1-6; weak D call: TRBD1 (5 bases). CDR3 length: 16 residues. V was cut by 6 bases and J by 8 bases, with 20 bases left in between. CDR1 is MNHNY, CDR2 SVGAGI, per germline (reference sequence). The CDR3 bases are TGTGCCAGCAGGGAAAGGGGTCTTAGGCCTGATTCACCCCTCCACTTT. Protein: CASRERGLRPDSPLHF.

This chain links TRBV5-1 with TRBJ2-2; TRBD1 aligns across 8 bases. CDR3 length: 15 amino acids. The junction had 4 bases not matched to a gene; V was cut back by 2 bases and J by 4 bases. The germline gives CDR1 SGHRS, CDR2 YFSETQ. The CDR3 DNA reads as TGCGCCAGCAGCTTCGGACAGGGTGGCACCGGGGAGCTGTTTTTT. Translation gives CASSFGQGGTGELFF.

The V gene is TRBV11-3, the J gene TRBJ1-1, with 7 bases that match TRBD1. CDR1 is SGHNT, CDR2 YENEEA, per germline. This CDR3 has 16 amino acids. The V segment lost 5 bases and the J segment 0 bases; nucleotides outside the gene matches: 9. The CDR3 loop reads CASSRKGAGVNTEAFF. The CDR3 DNA sequence: TGTGCCAGCAGCAGAAAGGGGGCTGGAGTGAACACTGAAGCTTTCTTT.